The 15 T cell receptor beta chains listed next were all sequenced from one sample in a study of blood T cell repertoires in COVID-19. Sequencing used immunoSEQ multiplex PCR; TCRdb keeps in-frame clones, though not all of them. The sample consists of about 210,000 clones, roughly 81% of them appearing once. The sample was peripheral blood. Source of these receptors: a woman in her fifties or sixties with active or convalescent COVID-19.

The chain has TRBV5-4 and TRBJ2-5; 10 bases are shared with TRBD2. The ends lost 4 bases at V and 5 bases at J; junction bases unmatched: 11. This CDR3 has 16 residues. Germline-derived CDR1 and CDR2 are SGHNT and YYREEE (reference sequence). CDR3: CASSRPTSGVGETQYF. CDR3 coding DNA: TGTGCCAGCAGCCGACCCACTAGCGGGGTGGGTGAGACCCAGTACTTC.

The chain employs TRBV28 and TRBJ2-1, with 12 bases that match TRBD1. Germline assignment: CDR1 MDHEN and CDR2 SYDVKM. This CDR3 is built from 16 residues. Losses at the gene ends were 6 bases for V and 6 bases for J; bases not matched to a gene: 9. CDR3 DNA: TGTGCCAGCAGGCCCCATGGGACAGGGGGCTCCAATGAGCAGTTCTTC. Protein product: CASRPHGTGGSNEQFF.

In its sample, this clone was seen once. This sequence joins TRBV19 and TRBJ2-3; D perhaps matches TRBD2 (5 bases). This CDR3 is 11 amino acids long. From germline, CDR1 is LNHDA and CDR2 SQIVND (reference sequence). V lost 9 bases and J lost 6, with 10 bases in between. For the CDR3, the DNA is TGTGCCAGCAGTGAGCGGGATACGCAGTATTTT. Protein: CASSERDTQYF.

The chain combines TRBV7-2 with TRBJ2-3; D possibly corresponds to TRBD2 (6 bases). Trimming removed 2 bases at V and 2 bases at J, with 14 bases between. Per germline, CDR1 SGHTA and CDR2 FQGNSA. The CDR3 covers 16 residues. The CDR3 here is CASSLITGAVTDTQYF. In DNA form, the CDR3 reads TGTGCCAGCAGCTTAATAACGGGAGCCGTCACAGATACGCAGTATTTT.

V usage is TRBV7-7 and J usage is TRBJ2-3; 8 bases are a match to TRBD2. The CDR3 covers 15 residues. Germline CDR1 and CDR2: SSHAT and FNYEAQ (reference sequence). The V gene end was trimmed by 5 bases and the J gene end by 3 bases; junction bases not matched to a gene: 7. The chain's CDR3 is CASSPGTGGTDTQYF. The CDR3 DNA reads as TGTGCCAGCAGCCCCGGGACGGGAGGGACAGATACGCAGTATTTT.

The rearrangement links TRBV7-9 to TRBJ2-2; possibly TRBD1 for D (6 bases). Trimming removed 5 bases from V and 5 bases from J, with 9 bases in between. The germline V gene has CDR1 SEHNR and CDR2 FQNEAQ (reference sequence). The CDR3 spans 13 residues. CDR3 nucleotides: TGTGCCAGCAGCACAGGGAATACCGGGGAGCTGTTTTTT. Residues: CASSTGNTGELFF. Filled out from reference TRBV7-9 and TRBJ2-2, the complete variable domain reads DTGVSQNPRHKITKRGQNVTFRCDPISEHNRLYWYRQTLGQGPEFLTYFQNEAQLEKSRLLSDRFSAERPKGSFSTLEIQRTEQGDSAMYLCASSTGNTGELFFGEGSRLTVL.

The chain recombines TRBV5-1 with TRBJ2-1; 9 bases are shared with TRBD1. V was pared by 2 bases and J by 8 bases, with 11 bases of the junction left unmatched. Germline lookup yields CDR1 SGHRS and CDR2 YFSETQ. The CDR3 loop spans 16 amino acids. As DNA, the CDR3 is TGCGCCAGCAGCTTAAGCCCGGGACAGGGTCCCCATGAGCAGTTCTTC. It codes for CASSLSPGQGPHEQFF.

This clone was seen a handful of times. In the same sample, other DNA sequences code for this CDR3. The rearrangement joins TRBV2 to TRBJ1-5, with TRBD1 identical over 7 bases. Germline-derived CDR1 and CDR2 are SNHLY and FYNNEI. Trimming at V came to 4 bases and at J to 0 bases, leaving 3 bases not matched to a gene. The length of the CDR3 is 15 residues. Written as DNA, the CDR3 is TGTGCCAGCAGTGGGCCAGGGGGTAGCAATCAGCCCCAGCATTTT. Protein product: CASSGPGGSNQPQHF. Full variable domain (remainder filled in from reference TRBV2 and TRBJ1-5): EPEVTQTPSHQVTQMGQEVILRCVPISNHLYFYWYRQILGQKVEFLVSFYNNEISEKSEIFDDQFSVERPDGSNFTLKIRSTKLEDSAMYFCASSGPGGSNQPQHFGDGTRLSIL.

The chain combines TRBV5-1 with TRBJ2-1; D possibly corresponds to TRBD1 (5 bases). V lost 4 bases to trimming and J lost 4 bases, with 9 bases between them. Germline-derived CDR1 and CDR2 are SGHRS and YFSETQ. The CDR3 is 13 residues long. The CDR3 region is CASSQTGYNEQFF. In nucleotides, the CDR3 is TGCGCCAGCAGCCAAACAGGTTACAATGAGCAGTTCTTC. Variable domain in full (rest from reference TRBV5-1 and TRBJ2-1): KAGVTQTPRYLIKTRGQQVTLSCSPISGHRSVSWYQQTPGQGLQFLFEYFSETQRNKGNFPGRFSGRQFSNSRSEMNVSTLELGDSALYLCASSQTGYNEQFFGPGTRLTVL.

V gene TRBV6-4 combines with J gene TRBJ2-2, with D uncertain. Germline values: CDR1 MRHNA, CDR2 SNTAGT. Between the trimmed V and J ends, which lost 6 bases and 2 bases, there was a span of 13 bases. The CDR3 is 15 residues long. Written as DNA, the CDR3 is TGTGCCAGCAGGTCCCGAGCGAACAACACCGGGGAGCTGTTTTTT. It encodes CASRSRANNTGELFF.

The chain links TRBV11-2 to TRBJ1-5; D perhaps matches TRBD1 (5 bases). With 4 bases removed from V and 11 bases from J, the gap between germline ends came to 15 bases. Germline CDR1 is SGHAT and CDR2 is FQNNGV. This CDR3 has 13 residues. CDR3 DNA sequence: TGTGCCAGCAGCTCCCTACGGGAGGGGACCCAGCATTTT. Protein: CASSSLREGTQHF.

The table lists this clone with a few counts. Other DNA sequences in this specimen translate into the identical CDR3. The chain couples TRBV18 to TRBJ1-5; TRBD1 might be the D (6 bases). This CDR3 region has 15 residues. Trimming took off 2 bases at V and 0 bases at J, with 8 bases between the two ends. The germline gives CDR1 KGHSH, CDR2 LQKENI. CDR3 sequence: CASSPLQGSNQPQHF. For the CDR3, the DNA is TGTGCCAGCTCACCATTACAGGGTAGCAATCAGCCCCAGCATTTT.

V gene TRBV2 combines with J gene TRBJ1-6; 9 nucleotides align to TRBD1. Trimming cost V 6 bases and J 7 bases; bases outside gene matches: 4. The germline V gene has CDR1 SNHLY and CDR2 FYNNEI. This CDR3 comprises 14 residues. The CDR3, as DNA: TGTGCCAGCAGAAACAGGGGGCAGAATTCACCCCTCCACTTT. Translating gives CASRNRGQNSPLHF.

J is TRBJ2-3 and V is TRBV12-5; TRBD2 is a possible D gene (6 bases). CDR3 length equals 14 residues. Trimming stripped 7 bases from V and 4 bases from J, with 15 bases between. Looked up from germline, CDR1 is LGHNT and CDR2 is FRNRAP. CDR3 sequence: CASVALAFADTQYF. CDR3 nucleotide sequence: TGTGCTAGTGTCGCCCTAGCGTTCGCAGATACGCAGTATTTT.

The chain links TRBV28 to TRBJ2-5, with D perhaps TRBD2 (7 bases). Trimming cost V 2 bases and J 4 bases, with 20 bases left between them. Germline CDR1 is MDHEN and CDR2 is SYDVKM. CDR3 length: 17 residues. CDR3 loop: CASSLNRGAPSLETQYF. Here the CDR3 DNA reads TGTGCCAGCAGTTTAAATCGGGGGGCTCCCTCACTAGAGACCCAGTACTTC.